This T cell receptor beta chain was sequenced during a study of T cells in Graves' hyperthyroidism and ophthalmopathy. Whole-study findings and limits: A model built on 13 V-J features separated ophthalmopathy from stable hyperthyroidism.

Hyperthyroidism of Graves' type that showed no ophthalmopathy progression within 18 months was stable. Clinical symptoms, serum thyroxine, TRAb, thyroid ultrasound and orbital computed tomography informed diagnoses. In its sample, this clonotype was seen many times. Its cognate antigen is unknown. Amplified regions were TCR beta CDR3 sequences from RNA transcripts. The study used the HTBI primer set for a first-round RT-PCR of the TCR CDR3. TCRdb re-analysed the multiplex PCR reads in MiXCR, keeping a single row per CDR3 protein. The sample has hundreds of thousands of distinct CDR3 sequences, 12% to 15% seen once. The sequenced sample consisted of blood. The sequence came from a woman in her late teens or twenties with Graves' hyperthyroidism.

The chain's CDR3 is CSARDLRQAPNQPQHF. In nucleotides, the CDR3 is TGCAGTGCTAGAGACCTACGACAGGCACCCAATCAGCCCCAGCATTTT. The rearrangement uses TRBV20-1 and TRBJ1-5, with D perhaps matching TRBD1 (6 bases). Germline assignment: CDR1 DFQATT and CDR2 SNEGSKA (reference sequence). Trimming left V 0 bases short and J 3 bases short, with 15 bases between. This CDR3 comprises 16 residues.